This entry concerns a single T cell receptor (beta chain). Antigen: not known. Between the trimmed V and J ends, which lost 4 bases and 0 bases, there was a span of 14 bases. Per germline, CDR1 SGHRS and CDR2 YFSETQ. This CDR3 comprises 15 residues. The sample comes from a study of identical twins' blood T cells. Regarding the study as a whole: Abundant TCRbeta CDR3s overlapped more between twins than with unrelated donors.

TCRdb called the 5' RACE reads again in MiXCR, with one record for every CDR3 protein. Found here are 350,000 to 400,000 distinct CDR3 sequences, over 25% of them singletons; the top ten hold roughly 5.5%. The TCR sequence derives from a woman aged 18 to 55 in good health. The chain joins TRBV5-1 to TRBJ2-7; TRBD1 might be the D (6 bases). The specimen sequenced was PBMCs. The CDR3 nucleotides read TGCGCCAGCAGCCCACAGGGTGCAAACTCCTACGAGCAGTACTTC. This encodes CASSPQGANSYEQYF.